This T cell receptor (beta chain) originates from a study of CD8+ T cells in alopecia areata. Study in general: For 6 to 18 months, tofacitinib was taken, and 6 months off drug followed.

Once RNA had been extracted, it was reverse transcribed into cDNA to act as the sequencing template. Clones were sequenced by immunoSEQ multiplex PCR, and TCRdb holds only the in-frame ones, with some missing. The sample consists of 170,000 or so clones, around three fifths of them appearing once. The germline CDR1 and CDR2 sequences are SQVTM and ANQGSEA. The CDR3 sequence is 14 residues long. J lost 10 bases, V lost 5 bases, and 12 bases had no gene match. Study-level points and caveats: The study found TCR sharing across patients less clear than in mice, possibly for HLA reasons.

Worth noting for this clone: Its antigen is currently unknown.

This sequence originates from a human donor with alopecia areata. The rearrangement links TRBV29-1 to TRBJ2-1; 9 bases map to TRBD1. Sequencing used CD4+ T cells sorted from blood, obtained at week 0. CDR3 coding DNA: TGCAGCGTTACGAACAGGGGGCGCTTTAACGAGCAGTTCTTC. Protein product: CSVTNRGRFNEQFF.